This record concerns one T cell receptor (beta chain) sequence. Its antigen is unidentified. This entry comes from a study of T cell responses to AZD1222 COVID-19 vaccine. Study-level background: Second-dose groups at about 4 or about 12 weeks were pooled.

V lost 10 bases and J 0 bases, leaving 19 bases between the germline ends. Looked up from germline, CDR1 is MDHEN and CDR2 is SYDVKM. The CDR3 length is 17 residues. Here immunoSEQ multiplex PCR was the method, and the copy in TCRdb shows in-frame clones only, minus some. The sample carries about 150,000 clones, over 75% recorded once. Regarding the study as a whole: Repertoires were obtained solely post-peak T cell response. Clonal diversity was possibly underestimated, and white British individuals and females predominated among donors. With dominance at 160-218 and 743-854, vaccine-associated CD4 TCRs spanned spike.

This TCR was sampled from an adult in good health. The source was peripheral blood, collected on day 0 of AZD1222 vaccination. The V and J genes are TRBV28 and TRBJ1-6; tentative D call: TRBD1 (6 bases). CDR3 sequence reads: CATCGGPMSSYNSPLHF. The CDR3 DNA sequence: TGTGCCACCTGCGGGGGCCCCATGAGCTCCTATAATTCACCCCTCCACTTT.